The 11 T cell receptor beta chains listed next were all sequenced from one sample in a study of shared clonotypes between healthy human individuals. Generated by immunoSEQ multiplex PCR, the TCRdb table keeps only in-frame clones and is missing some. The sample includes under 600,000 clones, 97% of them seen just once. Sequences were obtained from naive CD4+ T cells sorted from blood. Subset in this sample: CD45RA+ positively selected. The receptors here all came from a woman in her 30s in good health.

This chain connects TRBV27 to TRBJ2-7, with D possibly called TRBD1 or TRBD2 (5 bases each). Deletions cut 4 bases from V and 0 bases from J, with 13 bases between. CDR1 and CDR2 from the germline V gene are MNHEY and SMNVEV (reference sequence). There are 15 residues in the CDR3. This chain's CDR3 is CASSSDGTHSYEQYF. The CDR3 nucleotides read TGTGCCAGCAGTTCCGACGGGACCCACTCCTACGAGCAGTACTTC.

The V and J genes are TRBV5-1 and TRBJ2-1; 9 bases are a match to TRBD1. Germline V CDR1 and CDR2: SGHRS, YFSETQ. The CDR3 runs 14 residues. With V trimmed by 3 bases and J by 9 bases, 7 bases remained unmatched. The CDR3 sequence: CASSSTGTGPEQFF. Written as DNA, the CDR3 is TGCGCCAGCAGCTCGACCGGGACAGGGCCTGAGCAGTTCTTC.

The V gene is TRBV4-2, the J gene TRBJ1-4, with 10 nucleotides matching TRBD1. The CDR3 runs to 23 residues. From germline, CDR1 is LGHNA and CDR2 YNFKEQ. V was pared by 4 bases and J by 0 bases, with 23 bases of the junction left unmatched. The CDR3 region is CASSPSSARDRGFMYPTNEKLFF. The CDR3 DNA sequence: TGTGCCAGCAGCCCCTCCAGCGCCCGGGACAGGGGCTTCATGTATCCAACTAATGAAAAACTGTTTTTT.

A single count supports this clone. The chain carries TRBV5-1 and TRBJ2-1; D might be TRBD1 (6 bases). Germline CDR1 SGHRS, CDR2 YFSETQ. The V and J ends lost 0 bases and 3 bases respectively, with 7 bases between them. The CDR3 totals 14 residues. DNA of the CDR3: TGCGCCAGCAGCTTGGAACAGGGCTACAATGAGCAGTTCTTC. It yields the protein CASSLEQGYNEQFF. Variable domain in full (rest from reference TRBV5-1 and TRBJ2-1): KAGVTQTPRYLIKTRGQQVTLSCSPISGHRSVSWYQQTPGQGLQFLFEYFSETQRNKGNFPGRFSGRQFSNSRSEMNVSTLELGDSALYLCASSLEQGYNEQFFGPGTRLTVL.

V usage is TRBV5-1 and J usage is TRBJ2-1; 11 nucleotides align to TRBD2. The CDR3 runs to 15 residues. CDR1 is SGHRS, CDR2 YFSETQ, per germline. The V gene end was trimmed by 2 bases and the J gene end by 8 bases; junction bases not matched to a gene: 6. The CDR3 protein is CASSFYTSGSYEQFF. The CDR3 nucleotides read TGCGCCAGCAGCTTCTATACTAGCGGGAGTTATGAGCAGTTCTTC. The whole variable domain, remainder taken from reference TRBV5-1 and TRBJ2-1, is KAGVTQTPRYLIKTRGQQVTLSCSPISGHRSVSWYQQTPGQGLQFLFEYFSETQRNKGNFPGRFSGRQFSNSRSEMNVSTLELGDSALYLCASSFYTSGSYEQFFGPGTRLTVL.

For the CDR3, the DNA is TGTGCCAGCAGCCCAGTTCTAGCGGTAGATACGCAGTATTTT. Translating it yields CASSPVLAVDTQYF. The chain couples TRBV6-5 to TRBJ2-3; 7 bases map to TRBD2. Germline V gene lookup returns CDR1 MNHEY and CDR2 SVGAGI. V shed 6 bases and J 5 bases; nucleotides not matched to a gene: 8. The CDR3 totals 14 residues.

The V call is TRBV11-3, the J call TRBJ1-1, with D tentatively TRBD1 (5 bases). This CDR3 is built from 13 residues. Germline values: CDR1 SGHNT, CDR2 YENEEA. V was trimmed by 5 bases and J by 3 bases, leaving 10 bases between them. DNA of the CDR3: TGTGCCAGCAGCACGGGACCGTACACTGAAGCTTTCTTT. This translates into CASSTGPYTEAFF.

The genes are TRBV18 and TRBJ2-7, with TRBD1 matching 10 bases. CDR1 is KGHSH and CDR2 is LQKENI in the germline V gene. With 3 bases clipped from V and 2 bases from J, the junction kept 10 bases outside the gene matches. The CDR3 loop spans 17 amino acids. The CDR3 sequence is CASSPGRQGAFTYEQYF. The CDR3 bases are TGTGCCAGCTCACCCGGAAGACAGGGGGCGTTCACCTACGAGCAGTACTTC.

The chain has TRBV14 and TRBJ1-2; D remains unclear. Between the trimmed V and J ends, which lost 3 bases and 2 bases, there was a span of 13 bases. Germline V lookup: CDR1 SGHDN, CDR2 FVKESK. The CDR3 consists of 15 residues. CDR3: CASSQKQGYNYGYTF. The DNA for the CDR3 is TGTGCCAGCAGCCAGAAACAAGGGTACAACTATGGCTACACCTTC.

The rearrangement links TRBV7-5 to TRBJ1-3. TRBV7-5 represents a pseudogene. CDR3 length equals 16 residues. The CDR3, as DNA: TGTGTCAGAAGCTTACCAGGGCGTAAGGAGGAGAACACCATATATTTT. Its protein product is CVRSLPGRKEENTIYF.

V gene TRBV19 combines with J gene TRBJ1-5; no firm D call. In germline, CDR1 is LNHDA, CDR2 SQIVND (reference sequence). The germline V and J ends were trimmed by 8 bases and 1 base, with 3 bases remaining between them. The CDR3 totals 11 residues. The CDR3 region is CASGSNQPQHF. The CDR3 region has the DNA TGTGCCAGTGGCAGCAATCAGCCCCAGCATTTT.